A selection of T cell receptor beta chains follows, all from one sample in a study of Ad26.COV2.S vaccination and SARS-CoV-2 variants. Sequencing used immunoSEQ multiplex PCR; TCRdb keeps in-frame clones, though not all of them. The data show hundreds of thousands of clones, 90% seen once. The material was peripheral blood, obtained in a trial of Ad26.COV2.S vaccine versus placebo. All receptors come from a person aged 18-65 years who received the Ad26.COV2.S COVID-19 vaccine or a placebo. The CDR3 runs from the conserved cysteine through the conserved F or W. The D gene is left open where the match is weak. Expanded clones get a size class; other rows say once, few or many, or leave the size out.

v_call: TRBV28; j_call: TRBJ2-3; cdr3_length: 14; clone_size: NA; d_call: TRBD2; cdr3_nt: TGTGCCAGCACAGCGGGAGTGCGCACAGATACGCAGTATTTT; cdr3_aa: CASTAGVRTDTQYF
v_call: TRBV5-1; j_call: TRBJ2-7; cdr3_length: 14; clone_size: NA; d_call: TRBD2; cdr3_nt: TGCGCCAGCCGGTTGACTAGCGTGGATTACGAGCAGTACTTC; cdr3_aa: CASRLTSVDYEQYF
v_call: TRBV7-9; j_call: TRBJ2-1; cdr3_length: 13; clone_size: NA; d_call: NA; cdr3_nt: TGTGCCAGCAACCTCGGACAGCACAATGAGCAGTTCTTC; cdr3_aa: CASNLGQHNEQFF
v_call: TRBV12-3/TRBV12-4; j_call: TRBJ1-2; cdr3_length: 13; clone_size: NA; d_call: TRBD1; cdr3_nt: TGTGCCAGCAGCGTGACAGGGACCTATGGCTACACCTTC; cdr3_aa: CASSVTGTYGYTF
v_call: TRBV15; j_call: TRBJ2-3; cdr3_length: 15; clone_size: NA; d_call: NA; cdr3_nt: TGTGCCACCAGCAGGAGTCAGTTTTTCACAGATACGCAGTATTTT; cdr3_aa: CATSRSQFFTDTQYF
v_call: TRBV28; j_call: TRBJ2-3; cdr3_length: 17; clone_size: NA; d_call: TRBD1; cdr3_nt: TGTGCCAGCAGTTCGGATCGACAGGGGCCTCGCACAGATACGCAGTATTTT; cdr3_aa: CASSSDRQGPRTDTQYF
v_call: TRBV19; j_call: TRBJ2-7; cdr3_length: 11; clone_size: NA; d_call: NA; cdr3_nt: TGTGCCAGTAGCCATACCTACGAGCAGTACTTC; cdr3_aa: CASSHTYEQYF
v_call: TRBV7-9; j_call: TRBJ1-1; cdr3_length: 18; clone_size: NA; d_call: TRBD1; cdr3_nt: TGTGCCAGCAGCCTCCAAAGTGGGACAGTATTATGGAACACTGAAGCTTTCTTT; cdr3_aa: CASSLQSGTVLWNTEAFF
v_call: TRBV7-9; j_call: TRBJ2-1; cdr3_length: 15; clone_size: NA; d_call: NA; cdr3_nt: TGTGCCAGCAGCTCCCAGGTGGGCTCGTACAATGAGCAGTTCTTC; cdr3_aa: CASSSQVGSYNEQFF
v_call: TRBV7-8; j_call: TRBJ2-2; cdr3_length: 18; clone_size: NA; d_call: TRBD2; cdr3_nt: TGTGCCAGCAGCTTATCCGGACTAGCGGGAGTAGAGACCGGGGAGCTGTTTTTT; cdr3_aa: CASSLSGLAGVETGELFF
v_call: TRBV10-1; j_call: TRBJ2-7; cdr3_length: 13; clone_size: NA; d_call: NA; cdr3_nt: TGCGCCAGCAGTGAGTATGTGGCCTACGAGCAGTACTTC; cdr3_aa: CASSEYVAYEQYF
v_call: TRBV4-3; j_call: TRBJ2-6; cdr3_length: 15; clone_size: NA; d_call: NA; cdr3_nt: TGCGCCAGCAGCCAAGGGACGGCTGGGGCCAACGTCCTGACTTTC; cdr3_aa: CASSQGTAGANVLTF
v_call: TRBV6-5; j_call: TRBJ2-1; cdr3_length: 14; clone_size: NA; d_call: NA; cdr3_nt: TGTGCCAGCAGTTACTCCCCGGCGAACAATGAGCAGTTCTTC; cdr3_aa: CASSYSPANNEQFF
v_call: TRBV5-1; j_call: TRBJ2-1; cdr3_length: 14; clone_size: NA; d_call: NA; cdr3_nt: TGCGCCAGCAGCTTGGCCGGACTGGCGAATGAGCAGTTCTTC; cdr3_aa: CASSLAGLANEQFF
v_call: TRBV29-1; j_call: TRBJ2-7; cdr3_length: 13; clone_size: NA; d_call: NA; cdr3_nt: TGCAGCGTAGTCAACCGGGACACCTACGAGCAGTACTTC; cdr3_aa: CSVVNRDTYEQYF
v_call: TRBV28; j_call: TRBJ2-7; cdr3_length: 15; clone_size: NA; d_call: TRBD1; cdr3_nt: TGTGCCAGCAGTGCCACAGGGGCCAGCTCCTACGAGCAGTACTTC; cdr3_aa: CASSATGASSYEQYF
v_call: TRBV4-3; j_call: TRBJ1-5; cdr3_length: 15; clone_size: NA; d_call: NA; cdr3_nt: TGCGCCAGCAGCCCGCAGGGCCGCGGCAATCAGCCCCAGCATTTT; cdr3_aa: CASSPQGRGNQPQHF
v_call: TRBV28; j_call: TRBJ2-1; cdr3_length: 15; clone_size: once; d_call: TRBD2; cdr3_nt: TGTGCCAGCAGAGGACTAGCGGGAGCCGGGGGTGAGCAGTTCTTC; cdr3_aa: CASRGLAGAGGEQFF
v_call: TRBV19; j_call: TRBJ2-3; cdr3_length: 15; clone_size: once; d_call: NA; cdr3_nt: TGTGCCAGTAGTGCCCTTGCGGGGGCCACAGATACGCAGTATTTT; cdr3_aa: CASSALAGATDTQYF
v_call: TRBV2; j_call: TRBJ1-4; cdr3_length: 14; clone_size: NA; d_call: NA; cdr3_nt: TGTGCCAGCAATTGGGGTGGGGGTAATGAAAAACTGTTTTTT; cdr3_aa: CASNWGGGNEKLFF
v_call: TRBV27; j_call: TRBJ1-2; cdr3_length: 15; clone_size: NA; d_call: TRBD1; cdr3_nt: TGTGCCAGCAGTGTAACCGGGACAGCGGACTATGGCTACACCTTC; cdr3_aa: CASSVTGTADYGYTF
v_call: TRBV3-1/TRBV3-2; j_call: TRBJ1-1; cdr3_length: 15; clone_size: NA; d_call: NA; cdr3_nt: TGTGCCAGCAGCCAAGAGCCGGGTTCGGGCACTGAAGCTTTCTTT; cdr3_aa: CASSQEPGSGTEAFF
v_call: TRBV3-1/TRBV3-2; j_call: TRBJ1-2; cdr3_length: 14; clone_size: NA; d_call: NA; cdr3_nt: TGTGCCAGCAGCCAAGACAGGGGAGGCTATGGCTACACCTTC; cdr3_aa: CASSQDRGGYGYTF
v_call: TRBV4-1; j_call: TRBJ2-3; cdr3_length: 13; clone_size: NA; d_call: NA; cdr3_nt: TGCGCCAGCAGCCCCTCCGGTGGGGATACGCAGTATTTT; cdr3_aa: CASSPSGGDTQYF